This TCR beta chain was recovered during a study of T cells after yellow fever vaccination (dated 2019 in TCRdb). As for the study more broadly: Libraries from fractions with low cell numbers were prepared with the SMART-Seq v4 Ultra Low Input RNA kit. To follow T-cell clones before and after both primary and booster YFV17D yellow fever vaccination, bulk TCR alpha and beta repertoires underwent longitudinal sequencing. Two healthy male donors, one aged 18 to 29 and one aged 30 to 40 years, made up the cohort. Blood samples were taken at several timepoints before and after primary and secondary immunization, and bulk PBMC replicates and cell subsets were isolated. The study at large found these results: Because the study included only two donors, the extent to which the findings can be generalized is limited. Compared with the primary T-cell response, the secondary T-cell response was weaker but faster, peaking on day 5 rather than day 15. After the booster, most clones that had expanded after primary vaccination were detected again (approximately 95% of CD4 and roughly nine tenths of CD8), suggesting broad maintenance of memory. A small fraction of clonotypes showed up in both the CD4 and CD8 compartments, probably as a result of convergent recombination. Computational filtering was needed because FACS-sorted repertoires could contain abundant contaminating clonotypes from the bulk population.

Details on this clonotype: The antigen it binds to is not known. The record has no base qualities; no much larger clone is one base away.

TCR cDNA was synthesized by 5'RACE template switching, through which a universal primer site and unique molecular identifiers were introduced. Priming of cDNA synthesis was performed from both the TCR alpha and TCR beta constant segments. Libraries were amplified in two PCR steps, with sample barcodes and sequencing adapters added in the second step. Libraries were sequenced on Illumina HiSeq 2500 (2x100 bp) or NovaSeq (2x150 bp). The original methods were these. MIGEC handled demultiplexing of reads and collapsing into UMI consensus sequences, while MiXCR performed V(D)J alignment. Vaccine-responding clonotypes were identified with edgeR using replicate PBMC samples, with FDR below 0.01 and a log2 fold change above 5 up to day 15 being required. Each bulk clonotype was labeled CD4 or CD8 based on which sequenced repertoire, CD4 or CD8, contained the clonotype at higher abundance. TCRdb took the public reads, trimmed them with fastp at Q25, ran MiXCR for clone calling and kept in-frame beta chains. Entries are consolidated by CDR3 protein sequence, retaining the most common genes and DNA. The V and J calls reflect TCRdb's pipeline rather than the authors' work. The sample records approximately 350,000 distinct CDR3 sequences, 9.5% to 13% of which are singletons. The ten largest clones represent 15% to 20% of the sample.

The sample's treatment or condition label is to be understood as: live attenuated yellow fever vaccine strain. At every blood-draw timepoint, two biological replicates of bulk PBMCs were collected. PBMCs were isolated from peripheral blood using a standard Ficoll-Paque protocol. TriZol was used to extract RNA from bulk PBMCs, from CD4 and CD8 fractions, and from dextramer-positive and dextramer-negative fractions. The CDR3 numbers 15 residues from cysteine through phenylalanine. Only CDR3 DNA remains: 45 bases, in frame from the first base. The V and J ends are trimmed by 4 bases and 3 bases, leaving 16 bases between them. The CDR1 and CDR2 encoded by the germline V gene are MGHRA and YSYEKL.

The receptor was derived from a young man who received the YFV17D yellow fever vaccine. This sample comprised PBMCs, obtained on the day of the first yellow fever vaccination. Recombination joined TRBV4-1 with TRBJ2-7, and the D gene may be TRBD2, 7 bases matching. The CDR3 reads CASSRKGGEDYEQYF. The DNA sequence follows: TGCGCCAGCAGCCGCAAAGGGGGGGAGGACTACGAGCAGTACTTC.